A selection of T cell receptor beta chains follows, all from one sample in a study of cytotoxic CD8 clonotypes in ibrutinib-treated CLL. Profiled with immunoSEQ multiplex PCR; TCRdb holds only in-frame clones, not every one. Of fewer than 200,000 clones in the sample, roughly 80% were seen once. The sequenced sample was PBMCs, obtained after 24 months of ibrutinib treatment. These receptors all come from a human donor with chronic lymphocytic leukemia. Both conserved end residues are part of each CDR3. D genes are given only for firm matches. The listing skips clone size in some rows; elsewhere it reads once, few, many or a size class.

TGCGCCAGCAGCCCCGGACAGGGGGCGGGTCAGCCCCAGCATTTT	CASSPGQGAGQPQHF	TRBV5-1	TRBJ1-5	TRBD1	.
TGTGCCAGCAGTTCGCCAGGTGCAACTGGAAACACCATATATTTT	CASSSPGATGNTIYF	TRBV28	TRBJ1-3	.	.
TGTGCCAGTACCATAACCGGGACAGGGTGGGAGACCCAGTACTTC	CASTITGTGWETQYF	TRBV19	TRBJ2-5	TRBD1	.
TGTGCCACCTCGAGGGTTCCTAATTCACCCCTCCACTTT	CATSRVPNSPLHF	TRBV19	TRBJ1-6	.	.
TGTGCCAGCAGCTTAGGGACAGGGGGCGCAGTTCCGCTGTTTTTT	CASSLGTGGAVPLFF	TRBV7-2	TRBJ2-2	TRBD1	.
TGTGCCAGCAGCTCCCATAGACGAAATAGCGGGAGTAACAATGAGCAGTTCTTC	CASSSHRRNSGSNNEQFF	TRBV7-3	TRBJ2-1	TRBD2	.
TGTGCCAGCAGTTTAGGGCCTAGCGGGATCTCCTACGAGCAGTACTTC	CASSLGPSGISYEQYF	TRBV28	TRBJ2-7	TRBD2	.
TGTGCCAGCAGCCACTTAGCGGGAGGGCGAGAGGAGCAGTTCTTC	CASSHLAGGREEQFF	TRBV7-2	TRBJ2-1	TRBD2	.
TGTGCCAGCAGCTCCGGGGCCTGGGGCCTGAACACTGAAGCTTTCTTT	CASSSGAWGLNTEAFF	TRBV11-2	TRBJ1-1	.	few
TGTGCCAGCAGTTACTCGGTGGGGCTGAGCACCGGGGAGCTGTTTTTT	CASSYSVGLSTGELFF	TRBV6-6	TRBJ2-2	.	.
TGCGCCAGCAGCTTGGCTGAGGCAGCCCGATCTCCTTTTAATGAAAAACTGTTTTTT	CASSLAEAARSPFNEKLFF	TRBV5-1	TRBJ1-4	.	.